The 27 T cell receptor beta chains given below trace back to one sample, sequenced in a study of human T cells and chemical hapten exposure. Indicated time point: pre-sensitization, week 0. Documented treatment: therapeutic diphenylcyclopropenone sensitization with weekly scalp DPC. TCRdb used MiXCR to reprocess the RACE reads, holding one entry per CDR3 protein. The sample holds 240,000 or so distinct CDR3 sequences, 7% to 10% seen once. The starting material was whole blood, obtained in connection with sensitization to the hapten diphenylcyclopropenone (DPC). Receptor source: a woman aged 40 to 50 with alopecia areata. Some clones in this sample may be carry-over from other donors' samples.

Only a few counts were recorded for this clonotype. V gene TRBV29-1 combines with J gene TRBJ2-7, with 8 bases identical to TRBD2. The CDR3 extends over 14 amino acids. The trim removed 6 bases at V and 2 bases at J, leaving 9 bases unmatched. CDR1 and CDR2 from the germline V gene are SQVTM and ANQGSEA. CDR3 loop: CSVATTSGAYEQYF. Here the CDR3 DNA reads TGCAGCGTCGCTACCACTAGCGGAGCCTACGAGCAGTACTTC.

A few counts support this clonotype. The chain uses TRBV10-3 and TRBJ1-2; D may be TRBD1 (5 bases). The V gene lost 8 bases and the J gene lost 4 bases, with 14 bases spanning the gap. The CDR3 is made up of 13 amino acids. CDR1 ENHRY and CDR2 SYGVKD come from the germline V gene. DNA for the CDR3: TGTGCCATCTCTGCAGGGATTTTCTATGGCTACACCTTC. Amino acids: CAISAGIFYGYTF.

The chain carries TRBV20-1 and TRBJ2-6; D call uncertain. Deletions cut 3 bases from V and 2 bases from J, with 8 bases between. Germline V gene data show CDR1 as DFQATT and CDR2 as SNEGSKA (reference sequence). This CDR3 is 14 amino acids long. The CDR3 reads CSAREWPGANVLTF. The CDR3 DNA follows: TGCAGTGCTAGGGAATGGCCTGGGGCCAACGTCCTGACTTTC.

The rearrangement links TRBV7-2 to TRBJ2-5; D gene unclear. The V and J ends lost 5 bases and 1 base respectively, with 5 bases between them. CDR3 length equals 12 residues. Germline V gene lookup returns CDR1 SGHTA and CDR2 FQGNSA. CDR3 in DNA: TGTGCCAGCAGCGCGAGCCAAGAGACCCAGTACTTC. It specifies CASSASQETQYF.

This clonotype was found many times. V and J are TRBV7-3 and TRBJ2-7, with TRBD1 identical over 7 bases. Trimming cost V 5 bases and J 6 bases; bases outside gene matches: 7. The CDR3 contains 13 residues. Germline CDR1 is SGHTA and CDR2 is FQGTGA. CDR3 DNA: TGTGCCAGCAGCGCACAGGGGTCGGGCGAGCAGTACTTC. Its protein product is CASSAQGSGEQYF.

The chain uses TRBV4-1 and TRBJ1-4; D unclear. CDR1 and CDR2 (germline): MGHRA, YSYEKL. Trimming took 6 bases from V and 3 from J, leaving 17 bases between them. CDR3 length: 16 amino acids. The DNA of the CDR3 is TGCGCCAGCAGTCCCAGTCCGGGCCTACCTAATGAAAAACTGTTTTTT. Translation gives CASSPSPGLPNEKLFF.

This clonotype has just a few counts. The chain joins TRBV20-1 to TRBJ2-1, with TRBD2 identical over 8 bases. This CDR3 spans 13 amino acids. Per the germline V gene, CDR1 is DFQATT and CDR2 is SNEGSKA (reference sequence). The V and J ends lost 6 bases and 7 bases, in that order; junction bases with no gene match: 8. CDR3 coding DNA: TGCAGTGCCCCCAATAGCGGGACGAATGAGCAGTTCTTC. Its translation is CSAPNSGTNEQFF.

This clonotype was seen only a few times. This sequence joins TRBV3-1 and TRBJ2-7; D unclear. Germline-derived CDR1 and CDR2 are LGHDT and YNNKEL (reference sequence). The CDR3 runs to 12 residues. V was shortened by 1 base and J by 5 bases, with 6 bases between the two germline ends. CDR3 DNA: TGTGCCAGCAGCCAAGCGTCCAACGAGCAGTACTTC. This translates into CASSQASNEQYF.

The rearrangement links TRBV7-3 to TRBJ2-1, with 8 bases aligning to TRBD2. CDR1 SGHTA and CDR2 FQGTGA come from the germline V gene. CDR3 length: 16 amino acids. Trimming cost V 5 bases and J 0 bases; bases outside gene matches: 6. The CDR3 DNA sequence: TGTGCCAGCAGCGTTAGAGGGACTAGCTCCTACAATGAGCAGTTCTTC. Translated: CASSVRGTSSYNEQFF.

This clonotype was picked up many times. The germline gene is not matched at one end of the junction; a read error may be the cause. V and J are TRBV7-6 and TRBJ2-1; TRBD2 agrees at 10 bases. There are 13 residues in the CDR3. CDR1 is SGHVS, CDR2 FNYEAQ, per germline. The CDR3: CASSFVAGGLILF. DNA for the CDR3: TGTGCCAGCAGCTTTGTAGCGGGAGGCCTGATACTCTTC.

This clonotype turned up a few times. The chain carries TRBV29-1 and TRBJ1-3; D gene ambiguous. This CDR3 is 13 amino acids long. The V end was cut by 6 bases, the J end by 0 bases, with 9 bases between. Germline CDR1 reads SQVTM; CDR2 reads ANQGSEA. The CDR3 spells CSVRKSSGNTIYF. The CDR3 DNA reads TGCAGCGTCCGCAAGAGCTCTGGAAACACCATATATTTT.

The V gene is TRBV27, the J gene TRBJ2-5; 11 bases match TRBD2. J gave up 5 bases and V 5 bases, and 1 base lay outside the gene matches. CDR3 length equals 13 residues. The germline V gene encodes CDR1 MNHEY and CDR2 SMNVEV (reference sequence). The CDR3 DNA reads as TGTGCCAGCAGTAGGACTAGCGGGGAGACCCAGTACTTC. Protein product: CASSRTSGETQYF.

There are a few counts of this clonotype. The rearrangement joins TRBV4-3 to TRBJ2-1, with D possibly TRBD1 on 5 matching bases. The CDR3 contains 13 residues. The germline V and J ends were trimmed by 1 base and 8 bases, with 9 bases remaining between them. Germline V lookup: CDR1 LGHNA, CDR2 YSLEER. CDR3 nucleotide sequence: TGCGCCAGCAGCCAAGCTCAGGGCTATGAGCAGTTCTTC. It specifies CASSQAQGYEQFF.

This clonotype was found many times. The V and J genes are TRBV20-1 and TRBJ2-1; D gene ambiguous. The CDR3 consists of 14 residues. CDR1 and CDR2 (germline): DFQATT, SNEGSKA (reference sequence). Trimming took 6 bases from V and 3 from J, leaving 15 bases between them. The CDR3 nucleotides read TGCAGTGCACCTGTGGCAACGGACTACAATGAGCAGTTCTTC. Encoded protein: CSAPVATDYNEQFF.

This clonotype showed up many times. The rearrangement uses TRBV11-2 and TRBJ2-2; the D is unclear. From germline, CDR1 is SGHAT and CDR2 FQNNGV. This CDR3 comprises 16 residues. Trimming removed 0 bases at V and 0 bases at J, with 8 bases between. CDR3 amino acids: CASSLDWAANTGELFF. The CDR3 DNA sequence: TGTGCCAGCAGCTTAGATTGGGCGGCGAACACCGGGGAGCTGTTTTTT.

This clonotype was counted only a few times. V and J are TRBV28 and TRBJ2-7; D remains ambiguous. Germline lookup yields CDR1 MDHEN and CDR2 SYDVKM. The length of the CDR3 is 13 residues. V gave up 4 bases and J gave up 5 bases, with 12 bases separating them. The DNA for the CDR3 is TGTGCCAGCAGTTCCGGAGCTCGGGACGAGCAGTACTTC. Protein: CASSSGARDEQYF.

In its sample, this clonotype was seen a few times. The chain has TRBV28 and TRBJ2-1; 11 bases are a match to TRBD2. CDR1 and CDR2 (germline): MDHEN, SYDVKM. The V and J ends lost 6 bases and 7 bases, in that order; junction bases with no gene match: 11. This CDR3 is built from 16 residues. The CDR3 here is CASSLAGLAGGNEQFF. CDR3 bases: TGTGCCAGCAGCCTCGCCGGGCTAGCGGGAGGTAATGAGCAGTTCTTC. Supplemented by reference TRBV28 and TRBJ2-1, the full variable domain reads DVKVTQSSRYLVKRTGEKVFLECVQDMDHENMFWYRQDPGLGLRLIYFSYDVKMKEKGDIPEGYSVSREKKERFSLILESASTNQTSMYLCASSLAGLAGGNEQFFGPGTRLTVL.

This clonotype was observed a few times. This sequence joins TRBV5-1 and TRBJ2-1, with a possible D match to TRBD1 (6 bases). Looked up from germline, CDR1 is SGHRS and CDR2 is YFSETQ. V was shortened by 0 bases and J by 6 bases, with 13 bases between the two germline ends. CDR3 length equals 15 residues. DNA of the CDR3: TGCGCCAGCAGCTTGGGGGCTCCGACAGGCAATGAGCAGTTCTTC. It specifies CASSLGAPTGNEQFF.

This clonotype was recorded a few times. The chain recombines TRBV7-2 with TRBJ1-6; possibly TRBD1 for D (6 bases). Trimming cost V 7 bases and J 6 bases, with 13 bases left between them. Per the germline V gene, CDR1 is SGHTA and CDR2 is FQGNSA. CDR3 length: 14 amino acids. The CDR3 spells CASNPDRFNSPLHF. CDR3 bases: TGTGCCAGCAACCCTGACAGGTTTAATTCACCCCTCCACTTT.

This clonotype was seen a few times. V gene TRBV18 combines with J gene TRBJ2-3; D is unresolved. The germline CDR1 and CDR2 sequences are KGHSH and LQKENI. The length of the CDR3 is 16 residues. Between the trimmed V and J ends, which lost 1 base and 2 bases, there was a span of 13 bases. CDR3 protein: CASSPRRPDLTDTQYF. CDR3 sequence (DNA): TGTGCCAGCTCACCACGAAGACCGGACCTCACAGATACGCAGTATTTT.

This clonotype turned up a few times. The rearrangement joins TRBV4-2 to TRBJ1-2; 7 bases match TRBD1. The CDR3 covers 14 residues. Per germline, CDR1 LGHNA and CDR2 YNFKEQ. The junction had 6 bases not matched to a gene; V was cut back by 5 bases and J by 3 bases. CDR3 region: CASSALDRHYGYTF. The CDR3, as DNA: TGTGCCAGCAGCGCTCTGGACAGGCACTATGGCTACACCTTC.

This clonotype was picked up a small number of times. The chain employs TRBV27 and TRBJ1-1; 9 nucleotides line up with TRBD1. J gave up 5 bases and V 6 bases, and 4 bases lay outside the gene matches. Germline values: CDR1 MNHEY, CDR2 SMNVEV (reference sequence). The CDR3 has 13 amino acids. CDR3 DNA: TGTGCCAGCAGGGGACAGGGATTAACTGAAGCTTTCTTT. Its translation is CASRGQGLTEAFF.

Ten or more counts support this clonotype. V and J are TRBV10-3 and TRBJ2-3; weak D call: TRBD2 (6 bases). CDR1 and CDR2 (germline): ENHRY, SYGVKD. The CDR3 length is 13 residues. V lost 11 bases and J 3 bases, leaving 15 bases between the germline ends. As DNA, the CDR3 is TGTGCCGCCATAGGCGGGACGACAGATACGCAGTATTTT. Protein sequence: CAAIGGTTDTQYF.

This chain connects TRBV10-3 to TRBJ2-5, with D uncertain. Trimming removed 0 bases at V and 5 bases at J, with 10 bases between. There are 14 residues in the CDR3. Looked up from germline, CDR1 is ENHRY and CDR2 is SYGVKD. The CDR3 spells CAISESSVGETQYF. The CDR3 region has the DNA TGTGCCATCAGTGAGTCATCGGTGGGGGAGACCCAGTACTTC.

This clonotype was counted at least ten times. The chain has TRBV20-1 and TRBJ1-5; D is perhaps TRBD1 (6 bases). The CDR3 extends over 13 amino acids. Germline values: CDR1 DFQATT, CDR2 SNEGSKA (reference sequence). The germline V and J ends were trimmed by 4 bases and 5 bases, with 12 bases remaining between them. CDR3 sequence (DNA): TGCAGTGCTACCGACAGGCCCCATCAGCCCCAGCATTTT. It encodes CSATDRPHQPQHF.

CDR3 in DNA: TGTGCCAGCTCACCACCGCCGGTTTTGAACACTGAAGCTTTCTTT. This gives the protein CASSPPPVLNTEAFF. The V call is TRBV18, the J call TRBJ1-1; D call uncertain. The V and J ends lost 0 bases and 0 bases respectively, with 8 bases between them. The germline V gene encodes CDR1 KGHSH and CDR2 LQKENI. There are 15 residues in the CDR3.

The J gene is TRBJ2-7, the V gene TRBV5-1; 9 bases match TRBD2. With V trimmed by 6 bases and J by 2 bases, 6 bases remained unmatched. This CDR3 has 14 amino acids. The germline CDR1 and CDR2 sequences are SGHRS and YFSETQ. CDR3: CASTEGTSPYEQYF. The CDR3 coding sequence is TGCGCCAGCACTGAAGGGACTAGCCCCTACGAGCAGTACTTC.